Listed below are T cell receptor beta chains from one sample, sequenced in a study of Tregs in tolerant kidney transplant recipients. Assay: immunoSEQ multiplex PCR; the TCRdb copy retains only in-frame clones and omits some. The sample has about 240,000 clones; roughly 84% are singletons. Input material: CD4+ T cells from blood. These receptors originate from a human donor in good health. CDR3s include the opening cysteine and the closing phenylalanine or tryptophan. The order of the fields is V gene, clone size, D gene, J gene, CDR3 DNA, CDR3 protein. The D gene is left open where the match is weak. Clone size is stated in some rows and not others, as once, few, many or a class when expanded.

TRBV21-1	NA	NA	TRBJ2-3	TGTGCCAGCAGCAAAGTTCCGAGGCAGGGGCCTGATACGCAGTATTTT	CASSKVPRQGPDTQYF
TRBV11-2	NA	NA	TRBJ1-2	TGTGCCAGCAGCTTAGTTAATCAGTATGGCTACACCTTC	CASSLVNQYGYTF
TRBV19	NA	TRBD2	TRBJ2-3	TGTGCCAGTACCCCCTCCGGGGGGAAATCCACAGATACGCAGTATTTT	CASTPSGGKSTDTQYF
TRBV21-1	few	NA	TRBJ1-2	TGTGCCAGCAGCCCCAACAGGTCTGGCTACACCTTC	CASSPNRSGYTF
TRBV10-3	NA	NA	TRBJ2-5	TGTGCCATCAGTGAGGTCAAAGACTTCCAAGAGACCCAGTACTTC	CAISEVKDFQETQYF
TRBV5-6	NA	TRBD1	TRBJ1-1	TGTGCCAGCAGCTTGGATCCCCGGGACAGGGGTCCCACTGAAGCTTTCTTT	CASSLDPRDRGPTEAFF
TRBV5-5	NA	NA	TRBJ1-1	TGTGCCAGCAGCTCACCAGGGTTTATGCGGACTGAAGCTTTCTTT	CASSSPGFMRTEAFF
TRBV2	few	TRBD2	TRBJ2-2	TGTGCCAGCAGTGCCCAGGGACTAGCGGGTCACGGGGAGCTGTTTTTT	CASSAQGLAGHGELFF
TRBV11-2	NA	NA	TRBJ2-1	TGTGCCAGCAGCTTAGGCACCTCCTACAATGAGCAGTTCTTC	CASSLGTSYNEQFF
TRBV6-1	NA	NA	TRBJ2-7	TGTGCCAGCAGTTATTCCAGGGGCGAGCAGTACTTC	CASSYSRGEQYF
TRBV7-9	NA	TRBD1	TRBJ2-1	TGTGCCAGCAGCTTAGGGGGACAGCCCTCACGGAATGAGCAGTTCTTC	CASSLGGQPSRNEQFF
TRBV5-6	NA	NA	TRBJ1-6	TGTGCCAGCAGCTTGAGAGGATATGGTTCACCCCTCCACTTT	CASSLRGYGSPLHF
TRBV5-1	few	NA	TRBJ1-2	TGCGCCAGCAGCTTGGAACAGGGTGGAAGCTATGGCTACACCTTC	CASSLEQGGSYGYTF
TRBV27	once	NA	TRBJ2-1	TGTGCCAGCAGTTTGGGTAGAAACAATGAGCAGTTCTTC	CASSLGRNNEQFF
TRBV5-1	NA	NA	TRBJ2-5	TGCGCCAGCAGCTTGGAGGAGACCCAGTACTTC	CASSLEETQYF
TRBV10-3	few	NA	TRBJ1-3	TGTGCCATCAGTGAATCTGGTGGAAACACCATATATTTT	CAISESGGNTIYF
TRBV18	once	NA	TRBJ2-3	TGTGCCAGCTCACCCCTTGGACAGACCGGCACAGATACGCAGTATTTT	CASSPLGQTGTDTQYF
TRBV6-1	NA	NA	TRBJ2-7	TGTGCCAGCACCCTGGACCACCCCTACGAGCAGTACTTC	CASTLDHPYEQYF
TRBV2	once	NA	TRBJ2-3	TGTGCCAGCAGGGGGGGAGGTTCAACGGATACGCAGTATTTT	CASRGGGSTDTQYF
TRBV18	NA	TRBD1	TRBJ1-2	TGTGCCAGCTCCGGGACAGGGGGCATGGATTATGGCTACACCTTC	CASSGTGGMDYGYTF
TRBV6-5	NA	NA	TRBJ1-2	TGTGCCAGCAGTTACTCAGGGGGATCCCTTGGCTACACCTTC	CASSYSGGSLGYTF
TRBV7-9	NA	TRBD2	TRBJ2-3	TGTGCCAGCAGCTTAGGGGGCAGCGGGAGCGCAGATACGCAGTATTTT	CASSLGGSGSADTQYF
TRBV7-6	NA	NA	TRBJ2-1	TGTGCCAGCAGCCAACCGTCGGGGGAGCAGTTCTTC	CASSQPSGEQFF
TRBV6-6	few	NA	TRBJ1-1	TGTGCCAGCAGTCCTTCGGCAGGCTACACTGAAGCTTTCTTT	CASSPSAGYTEAFF